What follows describes a single TCR beta chain. Looked up from germline, CDR1 is SGHAT and CDR2 is FQNNGV. The CDR3 is made up of 14 amino acids. Approximately 40,000 genome equivalents of blood DNA were amplified for TRB. These data belong to a study of T cell clusters in autoimmune cytopenias. One tube held mixed TRB-A and TRB-B primer pools for touch-down PCR. TCRdb reprocessed the multiplex PCR reads and keeps a single row for each CDR3 protein, giving no DNA. The listing records about 920 distinct CDR3 sequences. Sequenced sample: peripheral blood. The genes are TRBV11-2 and TRBJ2-7; the TCRdb D gene call, TRBD1, has no DNA to confirm it. This sequence originates from a human donor with an autoimmune cytopenia or autoimmune hepatitis (not recorded which). The CDR3 loop is CASAWGGGAYEQYF.